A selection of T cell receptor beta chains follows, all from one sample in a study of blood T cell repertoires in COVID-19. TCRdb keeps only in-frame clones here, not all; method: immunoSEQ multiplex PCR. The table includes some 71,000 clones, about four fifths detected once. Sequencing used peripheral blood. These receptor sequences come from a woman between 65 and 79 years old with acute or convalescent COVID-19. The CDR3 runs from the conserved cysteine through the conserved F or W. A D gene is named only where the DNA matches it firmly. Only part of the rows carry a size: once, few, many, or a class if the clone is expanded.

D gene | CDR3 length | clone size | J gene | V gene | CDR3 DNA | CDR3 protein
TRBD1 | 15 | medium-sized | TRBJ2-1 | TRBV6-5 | TGTGCCAGCAGAATAAGAGGACAGGGGAGGGATGAGCAGTTCTTC | CASRIRGQGRDEQFF
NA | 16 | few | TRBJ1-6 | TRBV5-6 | TGTGCCAGCAGCTTCGGTACGGGGTTCACGGATTCACCCCTCCACTTT | CASSFGTGFTDSPLHF
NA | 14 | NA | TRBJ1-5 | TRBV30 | TGTGCCTGGTCCAACACGAATAGCAATCAGCCCCAGCATTTT | CAWSNTNSNQPQHF
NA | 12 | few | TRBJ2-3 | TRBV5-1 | TGCGCCAGCACCTTTAGCGGAGATACGCAGTATTTT | CASTFSGDTQYF
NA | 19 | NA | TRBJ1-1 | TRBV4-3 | TGCGCCAGCAGCCAACTCCGAAGCCTAGGGGGTCTGAGGAACACTGAAGCTTTCTTT | CASSQLRSLGGLRNTEAFF
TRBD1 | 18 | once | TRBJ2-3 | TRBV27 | TGTGCCAGCAGTCCACAGGGACAGACTACCTCTAGCACAGATACGCAGTATTTT | CASSPQGQTTSSTDTQYF
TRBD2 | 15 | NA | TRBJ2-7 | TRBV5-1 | TGCGCCAGCAGCCTAAAACTAGCGGGTAACTACGAGCAGTACTTC | CASSLKLAGNYEQYF
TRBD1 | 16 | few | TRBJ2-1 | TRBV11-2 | TGTGCCAGCAGCACCCTCAGGGGGCGGATTCACAATGAGCAGTTCTTC | CASSTLRGRIHNEQFF
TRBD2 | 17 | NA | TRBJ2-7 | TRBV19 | TGTGCCAGTAGTATCCACTTAGCGGGGGGTCTCACCTACGAGCAGTACTTC | CASSIHLAGGLTYEQYF
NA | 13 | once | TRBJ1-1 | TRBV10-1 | TGCGCCAGCAGTGGAGGGAGGAACACTGAAGCTTTCTTT | CASSGGRNTEAFF
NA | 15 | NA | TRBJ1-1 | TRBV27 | TGTGCCAGCCCTTCGCCCGGGACACCGAACACTGAAGCTTTCTTT | CASPSPGTPNTEAFF
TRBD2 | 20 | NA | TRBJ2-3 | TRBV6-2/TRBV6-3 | TGTGCCAGCAGTTATTCTGGGATTTCGAGCGGGGGGCCGAGCACAGATACGCAGTATTTT | CASSYSGISSGGPSTDTQYF
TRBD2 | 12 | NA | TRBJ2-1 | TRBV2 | TGTGCCAGCGGACTAGAGGGTAATGAGCAGTTCTTC | CASGLEGNEQFF
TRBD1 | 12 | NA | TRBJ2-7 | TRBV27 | TGTGCCAGCAGTTTCCGGGACAGTAAACAGTACTTC | CASSFRDSKQYF
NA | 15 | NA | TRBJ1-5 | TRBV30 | TGTGCCTGGAGTGCTCGACAGAGAGACAATCAGCCCCAGCATTTT | CAWSARQRDNQPQHF
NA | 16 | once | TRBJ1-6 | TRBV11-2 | TGTGCCAGCAGCTTAGCTGCCAGGACAGACAATTCACCCCTCCACTTT | CASSLAARTDNSPLHF
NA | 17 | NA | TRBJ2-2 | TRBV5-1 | TGCGCCAGCAGCTTGGGGGGCGGCAGGGCTACCACCGGGGAGCTGTTTTTT | CASSLGGGRATTGELFF